A selection of T cell receptor beta chains follows, all from one sample in a study of T-cell reconstitution after alpha-beta-depleted transplantation in children. TCRdb fed the PCR reads into MiXCR, producing one record per CDR3 protein. The repertoire has about 130,000 distinct CDR3 sequences, roughly 9.7% of them found once; the top ten carry less than 25%. The input for sequencing was PBMCs, mostly from graft donor cells, taken 180 days after TCRalphabeta/CD19-depleted stem cell transplant. The receptors shown here come from a girl under three years old who had a stem cell transplant for combined immunodeficiency, so the T cells may come from the graft donor. Both conserved end residues are part of each CDR3. D genes are given only for firm matches. Some rows mark clone size as missing; the rest say once, few, many or name a class of expanded clone.

J	D	V	size	CDR3	DNA
TRBJ1-2	.	TRBV13	.	CASSLGLDGNYGYTF	TGTGCCAGCAGCTTAGGGCTCGACGGAAACTATGGCTACACCTTC
TRBJ2-1	.	TRBV4-3	.	CASSQQIGNSYNEQFF	TGCGCCAGCAGCCAGCAAATAGGGAACTCCTACAATGAGCAGTTCTTC
TRBJ2-7	.	TRBV10-2	few	CASRWGGGSYEQYF	TGCGCCAGCAGGTGGGGAGGGGGGTCCTACGAGCAGTACTTC
TRBJ2-5	.	TRBV29-1	few	CSVEDRESQETQYF	TGCAGCGTTGAAGACAGGGAGAGCCAAGAGACCCAGTACTTC
TRBJ2-7	.	TRBV23-1	.	CASSPPWDGFYEQYF	TGCGCCAGCAGTCCTCCGTGGGACGGTTTCTACGAGCAGTACTTC
TRBJ1-1	.	TRBV19	.	CASRRRTREDTEAFF	TGTGCCAGTAGGAGGCGGACAAGGGAAGACACTGAAGCTTTCTTT
TRBJ1-1	.	TRBV20-1	.	CSARAQGDTEAFF	TGCAGTGCTAGAGCGCAGGGAGACACTGAAGCTTTCTTT
TRBJ2-6	TRBD1	TRBV25-1	.	CASSGDRGQAGANVLTF	TGTGCCAGCAGTGGAGACAGGGGGCAAGCTGGGGCCAACGTCCTGACTTTC
TRBJ2-7	.	TRBV27	.	CASSSADRVGYEQYF	TGTGCCAGCAGTTCCGCCGACAGAGTTGGTTACGAGCAGTACTTC
TRBJ1-6	.	TRBV7-2	.	CASSLTPNSPLHF	TGTGCCAGCAGCTTAACCCCGAATTCACCCCTCCACTTT
TRBJ2-3	TRBD1	TRBV10-3	.	CAIRDSSSTDTQYF	TGTGCCATCCGGGACAGCTCTAGCACAGATACGCAGTATTTT
TRBJ2-7	.	TRBV30	few	CAWRALYYEQYF	TGTGCCTGGAGGGCCCTGTACTACGAGCAGTACTTC
TRBJ1-3	.	TRBV11-2	few	CASSYGMRNSGNTIYF	TGTGCCAGCAGCTACGGGATGAGGAACTCTGGAAACACCATATATTTT